The 20 T cell receptor beta chains below all came from one sample that was sequenced in a study of T-cell reconstitution after alpha-beta-depleted transplantation in children. The library targeted TCRbeta and was prepared with unique molecular identifiers. TCRdb called the PCR reads again in MiXCR, with one record for every CDR3 protein. The sample includes 400,000 to 450,000 distinct CDR3 sequences, about 40% seen only once; the top ten take approximately 25%. Here the sequenced sample was PBMCs, taken before TCRalphabeta/CD19-depleted stem cell transplant. The receptors were gathered from a girl aged 2 to 9 with aplastic anemia, due to receive a stem cell transplant.

The chain employs TRBV11-1 and TRBJ2-7, with D perhaps TRBD1 (5 bases). The CDR3 consists of 16 residues. V lost 4 bases to trimming and J lost 3 bases, with 19 bases between them. Germline lookup yields CDR1 SGHAT and CDR2 FQDESV (reference sequence). As DNA, the CDR3 is TGTGCCAGCAGCTCAAAGAGACAGCAAGCAGGCTACGAGCAGTACTTC. Translating it yields CASSSKRQQAGYEQYF.

The chain combines TRBV6-1 with TRBJ2-5; 11 bases fit TRBD2. This CDR3 contains 16 residues. V shed 4 bases, J shed 2 bases, and the junction held 6 bases outside the gene matches. Germline V lookup: CDR1 MNHNS, CDR2 SASEGT. CDR3 amino acids: CASSGSLAGGQETQYF. CDR3 coding DNA: TGTGCCAGCAGTGGCTCATTAGCGGGAGGGCAAGAGACCCAGTACTTC.

This clonotype was detected once. The chain recombines TRBV6-1 with TRBJ2-2; D is ambiguous. V was shortened by 5 bases and J by 6 bases, with 10 bases between the two germline ends. The germline V gene has CDR1 MNHNS and CDR2 SASEGT. The CDR3 totals 13 residues. This CDR3 reads CASSLYQAGELFF. The CDR3 DNA follows: TGTGCCAGCAGTCTATATCAGGCCGGGGAGCTGTTTTTT.

The genes are TRBV11-2 and TRBJ2-3; TRBD1 matches at 9 bases. The length of the CDR3 is 18 residues. V trimming: 5 bases; J trimming: 2 bases; junction bases outside the gene matches: 14. Germline assignment: CDR1 SGHAT and CDR2 FQNNGV. The CDR3 DNA sequence: TGTGCCAGCAGCCCCCACAGGGGGCCTTCTCCTCCCACAGATACGCAGTATTTT. As protein: CASSPHRGPSPPTDTQYF.

This clonotype has at least ten counts. The chain couples TRBV12-3 or TRBV12-4 to TRBJ2-1; D is undetermined. V lost 6 bases and J lost 6, with 6 bases in between. This CDR3 contains 11 residues. The CDR3 is CASRAFNEQFF. DNA for the CDR3: TGTGCCAGCAGGGCTTTCAATGAGCAGTTCTTC.

V is TRBV30 and J is TRBJ1-6, with D perhaps TRBD1 (5 bases). V shed 0 bases and J shed 9 bases, with 12 bases lying between them. The CDR3 length is 14 residues. Looked up from germline, CDR1 is GTSNPN and CDR2 is SVGIG (reference sequence). The CDR3 DNA is TGTGCCTGGAGTGTACGGGGGAGGACTTCACCCCTCCACTTT. Translation: CAWSVRGRTSPLHF.

This clonotype showed up just a few times. The chain carries TRBV12-3 or TRBV12-4 and TRBJ1-2; D gene unclear. The CDR3 runs to 14 residues. V lost 3 bases and J lost 4, with 12 bases in between. The CDR3 nucleotides are TGTGCCAGCAGTTTCGAGGGTTCGGCCTATGGCTACACCTTC. This gives the protein CASSFEGSAYGYTF.

This sequence joins TRBV10-3 and TRBJ1-1; D not certain. Germline V gene data show CDR1 as ENHRY and CDR2 as SYGVKD. The CDR3 totals 12 residues. V was clipped by 6 bases and J by 2 bases, with 7 bases between them. The CDR3 is CAISPANTEAFF. CDR3 nucleotides: TGTGCCATCAGCCCGGCTAACACTGAAGCTTTCTTT.

V usage is TRBV4-2 and J usage is TRBJ2-1; D not resolved. This CDR3 spans 12 amino acids. CDR1 and CDR2 (germline): LGHNA, YNFKEQ. Trimming took 0 bases from V and 8 from J, leaving 5 bases between them. CDR3 DNA sequence: TGTGCCAGCAGCCAAGATGGCTATGAGCAGTTCTTC. Its protein product is CASSQDGYEQFF.

This chain joins TRBV7-2 and TRBJ2-7, with 9 bases that match TRBD1. Germline CDR1 and CDR2: SGHTA and FQGNSA. V shed 5 bases, J shed 3 bases, and the junction held 5 bases outside the gene matches. This CDR3 is 14 amino acids long. The CDR3 spells CASSRTDRGYEQYF. DNA for the CDR3: TGTGCCAGCAGCCGCACGGACAGGGGCTACGAGCAGTACTTC.

This clonotype was seen ten or more times. The chain carries TRBV5-1 and TRBJ2-5; D gene ambiguous. V lost 4 bases, J lost 2 bases, and 12 bases lay in between. CDR1 and CDR2 from the germline V gene are SGHRS and YFSETQ. The CDR3 runs 14 residues. CDR3 amino acids: CASSGLSRQETQYF. The CDR3 DNA sequence: TGCGCCAGCAGCGGGTTGTCCAGACAAGAGACCCAGTACTTC.

This clonotype was detected a few times. The gene calls are TRBV6-1 and TRBJ2-7, with 15 bases aligning to TRBD2. V shed 6 bases and J 4 bases; nucleotides not matched to a gene: 10. CDR1 and CDR2 from the germline V gene are MNHNS and SASEGT. The CDR3 totals 17 residues. The CDR3 bases are TGTGCCAGCAGAGTCCCAGGGACTAGCGGGAGGAAGTACGAGCAGTACTTC. This sequence encodes CASRVPGTSGRKYEQYF.

Concerning this clonotype: A single base separates this from a much larger clone, so it may be a read error. The chain is built from TRBV14 and TRBJ1-2; 7 positions agree with TRBD1. The CDR3 is made up of 16 amino acids. Germline V gives CDR1 SGHDN, CDR2 FVKESK. The DNA for the CDR3 is TGTCCCAGCAGCCAAGATTCGGGACAGACCGGCTATGGCTACACCTTC. Protein: CPSSQDSGQTGYGYTF.

This clonotype showed up many times. This chain joins TRBV4-3 and TRBJ2-1; D gene unclear. Germline V gene lookup returns CDR1 LGHNA and CDR2 YSLEER. Trimming removed 0 bases at V and 3 bases at J, with 12 bases between. This CDR3 spans 16 amino acids. The CDR3 nucleotides are TGCGCCAGCAGCCAAGATGCGAGGCCCCTCTACAATGAGCAGTTCTTC. Protein product: CASSQDARPLYNEQFF.

The CDR3, as DNA: TGTGCCAGCAGTGGGGGACAGTCAGATACGCAGTATTTT. This sequence encodes CASSGGQSDTQYF. The chain combines TRBV6-1 with TRBJ2-3; 7 bases match TRBD1. CDR1 MNHNS and CDR2 SASEGT come from the germline V gene. The V segment lost 4 bases and the J segment 4 bases; nucleotides outside the gene matches: 2. This CDR3 is built from 13 residues.

This clonotype was seen a handful of times. This rearrangement joins TRBV6-1 to TRBJ2-1; a weak D match, TRBD2 (5 bases). The CDR3 runs to 13 residues. Germline V gives CDR1 MNHNS, CDR2 SASEGT. V was pared by 6 bases and J by 7 bases, with 13 bases between. Here the CDR3 reads CASSRGESNEQFF. CDR3 nucleotide sequence: TGTGCCAGCAGCCGGGGAGAGAGTAATGAGCAGTTCTTC.

The rearrangement uses TRBV20-1 and TRBJ1-3; D gene uncertain. The CDR3 runs 11 residues. V dropped 6 bases and J dropped 4 bases, with 7 bases sitting between them. CDR1 is DFQATT and CDR2 is SNEGSKA in the germline V gene (reference sequence). The CDR3 loop is CSAVRGNTIYF. The DNA of the CDR3 is TGCAGTGCAGTCAGGGGAAACACCATATATTTT.

This clonotype was seen repeatedly, ten times or more. V and J are TRBV3-1 and TRBJ2-2; tentative D call: TRBD1 (5 bases). Looked up from germline, CDR1 is LGHDT and CDR2 is YNNKEL (reference sequence). This CDR3 region has 14 residues. V shed 4 bases and J shed 3 bases, with 9 bases lying between them. The CDR3 is CASSLGRYTGELFF. CDR3 bases: TGTGCCAGCAGCCTGGGGCGTTACACCGGGGAGCTGTTTTTT.

This clonotype was counted many times. The chain combines TRBV5-6 with TRBJ1-5; 10 bases fit TRBD1. Germline trimming cut 4 bases from V and 5 bases from J; bases unmatched to any gene: 6. The CDR3 loop spans 15 amino acids. Germline V gene data show CDR1 as SGHDT and CDR2 as YYEEEE. This CDR3 reads CASSAGQGTYQPQHF. The CDR3 nucleotides read TGTGCCAGCAGCGCGGGACAGGGGACTTATCAGCCCCAGCATTTT.

This clonotype was seen ten or more times. The rearrangement uses TRBV28 and TRBJ2-7; 8 nucleotides line up with TRBD1. Germline loops: CDR1 MDHEN, CDR2 SYDVKM. Trimming removed 8 bases from V and 4 bases from J; junction bases left unmatched: 7. The CDR3 length is 13 residues. CDR3 bases: TGTGCCAGCGGTGGGACAGGAAGATACGAGCAGTACTTC. It specifies CASGGTGRYEQYF.